Listed below are T cell receptor beta chains from one sample, sequenced in a study of blood T cell repertoires in COVID-19. Sequenced by immunoSEQ multiplex PCR; TCRdb stores in-frame clones only, minus some. The sample includes roughly 35,000 clones, over 75% of them seen just once. Sequenced material: peripheral blood. The source is a man aged 80 or over with active or convalescent COVID-19. Each CDR3 is given with its conserved first and last residue. A D gene is named only where the DNA matches it firmly. A row's size may be missing; if present it is once, few, many or a size class.

TRBV20-1	TRBJ2-1	-	-	CSATLRQRQFF	TGCAGTGCTACCCTGCGGCAGCGTCAGTTCTTC
TRBV6-2/TRBV6-3	TRBJ1-2	-	-	CASSSGGSVYGYTF	TGTGCCAGCAGCTCTGGGGGCTCTGTCTATGGCTACACCTTC
TRBV7-2	TRBJ2-5	-	TRBD1	CASSSRGRVETQYF	TGTGCCAGCAGCTCCAGGGGGCGGGTGGAGACCCAGTACTTC
TRBV5-1	TRBJ2-2	-	TRBD1	CASERTGAYTGELFF	TGCGCCAGCGAGAGGACAGGGGCCTACACCGGGGAGCTGTTTTTT
TRBV2	TRBJ2-6	-	-	CASSDTGAGANVLTF	TGTGCCAGCAGTGATACGGGAGCAGGGGCCAACGTCCTGACTTTC
TRBV3-1/TRBV3-2	TRBJ1-3	-	-	CASSQVWRTAGNTIYF	TGTGCCAGCAGCCAAGTCTGGCGGACTGCTGGAAACACCATATATTTT
TRBV12-5	TRBJ2-1	-	-	CASGGQWGNEQFF	TGTGCTAGTGGTGGACAGTGGGGGAATGAGCAGTTCTTC
TRBV9	TRBJ2-3	-	TRBD2	CASSVGTSGRLRSSTDTQYF	TGTGCCAGCAGCGTGGGGACTAGCGGGAGGCTCCGATCTAGCACAGATACGCAGTATTTT
TRBV29-1	TRBJ1-1	-	-	CSVDGGSWITEAFF	TGCAGCGTTGACGGGGGGTCTTGGATCACTGAAGCTTTCTTT
TRBV7-2	TRBJ2-3	-	TRBD2	CASSLTSGGYPSTDTQYF	TGTGCCAGCAGCCTAACTAGCGGGGGTTATCCTAGCACAGATACGCAGTATTTT
TRBV6-2/TRBV6-3	TRBJ1-6	-	-	CASSYTSQNSPLHF	TGTGCCAGCAGTTACACTTCACAGAATTCACCCCTCCACTTT
TRBV18	TRBJ1-2	-	-	CASSPVGQYNYGYTF	TGTGCCAGCTCACCAGTCGGACAGTATAACTATGGCTACACCTTC
TRBV5-4	TRBJ1-1	-	-	CASSPRRESNTEAFF	TGTGCCAGCAGCCCTCGACGGGAATCGAACACTGAAGCTTTCTTT
TRBV2	TRBJ2-2	-	TRBD2	CASSPLAGRFTGELFF	TGTGCCAGCAGTCCCTTAGCGGGGAGGTTCACCGGGGAGCTGTTTTTT
TRBV5-6	TRBJ2-5	once	TRBD2	CASSLTSGGRETQYF	TGTGCCAGCAGCCTGACTAGCGGGGGCCGAGAGACCCAGTACTTC
TRBV6-5	TRBJ1-1	few	TRBD1	CASRDRGEAFF	TGTGCCAGCAGGGACAGGGGGGAAGCTTTCTTT
TRBV15	TRBJ2-5	-	TRBD1	CANRDRAGETQYF	TGTGCCAACCGGGACAGGGCAGGGGAGACCCAGTACTTC
TRBV7-6	TRBJ1-3	-	-	CASRPAGVGNTIYF	TGTGCCAGCAGGCCGGCCGGGGTTGGAAACACCATATATTTT
TRBV24-1	TRBJ2-1	-	TRBD2	CATSDSSGRSYNEQFF	TGTGCCACCAGTGATTCAAGCGGGAGGTCCTACAATGAGCAGTTCTTC
TRBV15	TRBJ2-3	once	-	CATSRELADTQYF	TGTGCCACCAGCAGAGAGCTAGCGGATACGCAGTATTTT
TRBV28	TRBJ2-7	-	-	CASSLSTGQSYEQYF	TGTGCCAGCAGTTTATCGACAGGTCAATCCTACGAGCAGTACTTC
TRBV6-5	TRBJ2-7	-	TRBD1	CASRSGQGLNEQYF	TGTGCCAGCAGGAGCGGACAGGGACTGAACGAGCAGTACTTC
TRBV9	TRBJ2-2	-	-	CASSVGLANTGELFF	TGTGCCAGCAGCGTAGGCCTAGCCAACACCGGGGAGCTGTTTTTT
TRBV19	TRBJ1-5	-	-	CASSQGHNQPQHF	TGTGCCAGTAGCCAAGGACACAATCAGCCCCAGCATTTT
TRBV19	TRBJ1-4	-	-	CASSLDRGGLFF	TGTGCCAGTAGTCTCGACCGCGGGGGACTGTTTTTT
TRBV3-1/TRBV3-2	TRBJ1-1	few	-	CASSQADTEAFF	TGTGCCAGCAGCCAGGCGGACACTGAAGCTTTCTTT